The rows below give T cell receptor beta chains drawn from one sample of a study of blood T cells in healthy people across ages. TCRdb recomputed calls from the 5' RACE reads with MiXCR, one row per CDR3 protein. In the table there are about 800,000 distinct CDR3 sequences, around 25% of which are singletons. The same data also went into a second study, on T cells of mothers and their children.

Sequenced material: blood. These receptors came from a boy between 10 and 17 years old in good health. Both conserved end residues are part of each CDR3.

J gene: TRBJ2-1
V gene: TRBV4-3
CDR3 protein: CASSPKDPTSGRASGSYNEQFF

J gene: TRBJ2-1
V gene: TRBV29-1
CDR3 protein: CSAGQGINEQFF

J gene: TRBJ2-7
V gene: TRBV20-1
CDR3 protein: CSASRKLAREGEQYF

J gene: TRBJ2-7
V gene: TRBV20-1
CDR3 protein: CSATSRRGASYEQYF

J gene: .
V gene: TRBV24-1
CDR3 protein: CATRSAGEGEQFF

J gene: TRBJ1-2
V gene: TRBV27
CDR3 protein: CASSLWRGYGYTF

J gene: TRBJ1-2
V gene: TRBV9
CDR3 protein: CASSVGPDDSYRVGGYTF

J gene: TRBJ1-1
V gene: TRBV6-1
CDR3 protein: CASLQDPWWTTEAFF

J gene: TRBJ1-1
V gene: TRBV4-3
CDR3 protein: CASSQEYSGMNTEAFF

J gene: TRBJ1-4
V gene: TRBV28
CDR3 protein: CASRRQGAGNEKLFF

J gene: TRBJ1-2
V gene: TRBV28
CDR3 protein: CASSSDGVLANYGYTF

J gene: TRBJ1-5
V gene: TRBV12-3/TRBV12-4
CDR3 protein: CASSGDGRFYQPQHF

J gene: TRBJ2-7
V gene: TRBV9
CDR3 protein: CASSVAEGDYEQYF

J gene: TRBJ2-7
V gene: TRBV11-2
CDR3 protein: CASSSRWEAKGSYEQYF

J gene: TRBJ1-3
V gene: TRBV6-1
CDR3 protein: CASSEDRQGTGNTIYF

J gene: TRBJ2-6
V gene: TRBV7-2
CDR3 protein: CASCYGGAGANVLTF

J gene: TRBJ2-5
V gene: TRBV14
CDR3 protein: CASSRQLGRQETQYF

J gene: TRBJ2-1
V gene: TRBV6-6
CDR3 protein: CASSFRDNSYNEQFF

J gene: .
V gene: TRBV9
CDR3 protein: CASSSPGTPNEQFF

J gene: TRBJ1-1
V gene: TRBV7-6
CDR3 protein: CASSPRQGSNTEAFF

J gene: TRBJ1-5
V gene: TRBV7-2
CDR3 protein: CASSHDGGVQPQHF

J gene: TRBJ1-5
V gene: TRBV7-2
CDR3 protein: CASSLIGTGNQPQHF

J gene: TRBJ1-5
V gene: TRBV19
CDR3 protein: CASSIYPSQGHLHF

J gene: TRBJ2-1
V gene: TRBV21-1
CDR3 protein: CASSKEDHYNEQFF

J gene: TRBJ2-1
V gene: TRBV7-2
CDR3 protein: CASSLSSTGSGRAVNEQFF

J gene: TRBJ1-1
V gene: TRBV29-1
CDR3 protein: CSVTGYTEAFF

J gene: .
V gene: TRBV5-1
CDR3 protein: CASTSGTGSYEQYF

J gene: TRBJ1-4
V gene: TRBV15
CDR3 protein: CATLSQAAPNEKLFF

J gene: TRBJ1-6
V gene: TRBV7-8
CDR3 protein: CASSLQGRGSYNSPLHF

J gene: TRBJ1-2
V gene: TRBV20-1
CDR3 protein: CSTGIGGYTF

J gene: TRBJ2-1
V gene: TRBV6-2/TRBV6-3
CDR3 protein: CASSYWGLAGSSSYNEQFF

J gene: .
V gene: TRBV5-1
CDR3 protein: CASSPEGGPSGSEQFF

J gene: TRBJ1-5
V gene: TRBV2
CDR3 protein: CASSGVGTGNNQPQHF

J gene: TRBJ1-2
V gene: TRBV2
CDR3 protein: CASSPGPALSNYGYTF

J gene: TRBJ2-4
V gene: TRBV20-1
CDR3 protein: CSALPTGMVKNIQYF

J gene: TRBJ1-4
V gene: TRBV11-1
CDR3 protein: CASSFGRTTNEKLFF

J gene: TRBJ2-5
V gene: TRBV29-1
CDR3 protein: CSVVRQLQETQYF

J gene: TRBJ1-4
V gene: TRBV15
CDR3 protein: CATSPREGGEKLFF

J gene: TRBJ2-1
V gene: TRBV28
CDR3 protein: CASNSGTVPKFF

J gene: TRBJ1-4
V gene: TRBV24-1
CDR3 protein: CATGGVDSEKLFF

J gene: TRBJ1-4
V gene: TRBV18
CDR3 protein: CANSPWTEGNPNEKLFF

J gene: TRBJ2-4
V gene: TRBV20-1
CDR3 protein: CSAAEMGAGLAKNIQYF

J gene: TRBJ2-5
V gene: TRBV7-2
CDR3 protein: CASSPEDRYQETQYF

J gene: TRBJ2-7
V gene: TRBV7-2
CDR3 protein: CASSSTWGGNEQYF

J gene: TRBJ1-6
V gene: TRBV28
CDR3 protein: CASSRYGGNSPLHF

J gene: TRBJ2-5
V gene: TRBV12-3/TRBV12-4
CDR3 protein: CASSSTSGVETQYF

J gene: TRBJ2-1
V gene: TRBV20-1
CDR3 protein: CSARGLLSSEQFF

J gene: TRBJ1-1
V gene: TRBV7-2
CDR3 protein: CASSLGGRMNTEAFF

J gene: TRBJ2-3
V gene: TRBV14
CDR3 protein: CASSATGGYTDTQYF

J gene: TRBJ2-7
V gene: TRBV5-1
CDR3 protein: CASSLALAAYEQYF

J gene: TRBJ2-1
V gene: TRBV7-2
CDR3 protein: CASSAQSSSYNEQFF

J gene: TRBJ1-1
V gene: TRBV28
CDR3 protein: CASNTGNTEAFF